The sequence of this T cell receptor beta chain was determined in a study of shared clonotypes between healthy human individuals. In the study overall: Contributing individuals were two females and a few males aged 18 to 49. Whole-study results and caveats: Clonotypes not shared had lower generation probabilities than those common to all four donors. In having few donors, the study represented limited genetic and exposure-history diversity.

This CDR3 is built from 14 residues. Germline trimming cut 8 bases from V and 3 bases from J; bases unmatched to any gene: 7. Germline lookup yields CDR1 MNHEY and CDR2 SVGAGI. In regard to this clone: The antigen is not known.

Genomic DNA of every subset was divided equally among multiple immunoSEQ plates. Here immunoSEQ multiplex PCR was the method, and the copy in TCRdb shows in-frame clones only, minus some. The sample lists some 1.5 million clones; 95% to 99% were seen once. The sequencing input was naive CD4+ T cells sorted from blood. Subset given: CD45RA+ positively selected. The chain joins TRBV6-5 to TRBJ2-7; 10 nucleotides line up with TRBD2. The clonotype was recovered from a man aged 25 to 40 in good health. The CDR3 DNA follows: TGTGCCAGCTTGCCTATAGCGGGAGGCTACGAGCAGTACTTC. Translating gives CASLPIAGGYEQYF.